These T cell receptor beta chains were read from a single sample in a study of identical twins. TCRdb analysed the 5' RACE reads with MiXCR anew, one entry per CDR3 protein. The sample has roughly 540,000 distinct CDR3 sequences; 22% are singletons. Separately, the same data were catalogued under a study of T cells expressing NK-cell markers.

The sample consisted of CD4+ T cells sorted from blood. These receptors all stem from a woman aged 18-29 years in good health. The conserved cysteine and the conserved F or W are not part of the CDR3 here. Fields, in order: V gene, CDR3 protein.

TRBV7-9 ASSLAGGREQF
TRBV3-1 ASSQGPAGTDTQY
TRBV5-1 ASSLSGWDSPLH
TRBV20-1 SARDRGYNEQF
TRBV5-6 ASGLVGRETQY
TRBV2 ASRKSLSAPPLH
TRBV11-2 ASSSKAQADLLEQY
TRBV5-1 ASSLTGDYEQY
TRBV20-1 SARGTSGGPQQY
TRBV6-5 ASSSNGVYSDTQY
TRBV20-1 SARAGGPGTQY
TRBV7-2 ASSLDVAYNEQF
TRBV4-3 ASSQRLAGGNYEQY
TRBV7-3 ASSLWGRGEAF
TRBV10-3 AISNGGNEKLF
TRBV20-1 SARARLGLAGGPSTDTQY
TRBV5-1 ASSTGTGDYGYT
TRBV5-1 ASSLVGGPGGTEAF
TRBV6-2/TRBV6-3 ASRTFKGQQETQY
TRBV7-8 ATSRDRVIAGNTQY
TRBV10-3 AIRPGSGDNYGYT
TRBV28 ASSSTGREKLF
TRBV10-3 AISATQQGSEQF